This T cell receptor beta chain was profiled in a study of control samples from healthy donors and cancer patients. Assay used: immunoSEQ multiplex PCR; TCRdb lists only in-frame clones, some missing. This table holds about 160,000 clones, approximately 90% found once. The sample taken for sequencing was blood. The TCR comes from a woman between 25 and 40 years old in good health.

The CDR3 DNA follows: TGCAGCGTTGAACTAGCGGGGGACACCACAGATACGCAGTATTTT. This gives the protein CSVELAGDTTDTQYF. The rearrangement joins TRBV29-1 to TRBJ2-3; 10 nucleotides line up with TRBD2. V lost 2 bases and J lost 2; bases outside the gene matches: 4. The CDR3 is made up of 15 amino acids. Germline V gene sequence: CDR1 SQVTM, CDR2 ANQGSEA.